One sample yielded the 21 T cell receptor beta chains listed below, sequenced in a study of T-cell memory formation after mild COVID-19. Each CDR3 protein is one row after TCRdb ran MiXCR on the 5' RACE reads. The sample includes some 120,000 distinct CDR3 sequences, roughly 6.2% seen only once; the top ten take 2% to 2.5%. Sequencing input: PBMCs or a T cell subset sorted from them (not recorded which). The receptors here all came from an adult woman who had mild COVID-19 (a few samples of this study predate the infection). Cell type and time point are not known.

There are a few counts of this clonotype. The chain couples TRBV5-4 to TRBJ2-3; 10 nucleotides match TRBD2. CDR1 and CDR2 from the germline V gene are SGHNT and YYREEE (reference sequence). The CDR3 contains 15 residues. V lost 7 bases to trimming and J lost 1 base; unmatched junction nucleotides: 6. The CDR3: CASEATSGGTDTQYF. CDR3 nucleotide sequence: TGTGCCAGCGAAGCCACTAGCGGGGGCACAGATACGCAGTATTTT.

There are many counts of this clonotype. The chain recombines TRBV6-5 with TRBJ1-4; D ambiguous. Germline CDR1 reads MNHEY; CDR2 reads SVGAGI. The CDR3 length is 12 residues. The V gene lost 2 bases and the J gene lost 8 bases, with 6 bases spanning the gap. The CDR3 is CASSYVGEKLFF. In DNA form, the CDR3 reads TGTGCCAGCAGTTACGTCGGCGAAAAACTGTTTTTT.

This clonotype was detected many times. The J gene is TRBJ2-3, the V gene TRBV7-9, with D unclear. The CDR3 has 12 residues. V lost 5 bases, J lost 6 bases, and 9 bases lay in between. The germline CDR1 and CDR2 sequences are SEHNR and FQNEAQ (reference sequence). CDR3 nucleotide sequence: TGTGCCAGCAGCCCTCAAGGGGATACGCAGTATTTT. It yields the protein CASSPQGDTQYF.

This clonotype was observed a few times. This chain joins TRBV10-3 and TRBJ2-1; maybe TRBD2 (5 bases). CDR3 size: 18 residues. The germline V gene has CDR1 ENHRY and CDR2 SYGVKD. V lost 0 bases to trimming and J lost 5 bases, with 20 bases between them. The CDR3 sequence: CAISESVKVATEDNEQFF. As DNA, the CDR3 is TGTGCCATCAGTGAGTCGGTAAAGGTAGCGACCGAAGACAATGAGCAGTTCTTC.

This clonotype was found many times. The rearrangement links TRBV7-3 to TRBJ2-1, with TRBD2 as a possible D gene (5 bases). Per the germline V gene, CDR1 is SGHTA and CDR2 is FQGTGA. Trimming shortened V by 6 bases and J by 4 bases, and 10 bases separated the two germline ends. This CDR3 is built from 13 residues. The CDR3 nucleotides read TGTGCCAGCAGGAGGACTGAATACAATGAGCAGTTCTTC. It codes for CASRRTEYNEQFF.

A few counts support this clonotype. The chain couples TRBV6-2 or TRBV6-3 to TRBJ2-2; D not resolved. The germline V gene has CDR1 MNHEY and CDR2 SVGEGT. This CDR3 region has 12 residues. Trimming took off 6 bases at V and 6 bases at J, with 8 bases between the two ends. The CDR3 DNA reads as TGTGCCAGCAGCCCCCGGCCCGGGGAGCTGTTTTTT. Its protein product is CASSPRPGELFF.

This clonotype occurred a few times. V is TRBV12-3 or TRBV12-4 and J is TRBJ2-7; 7 bases agree with TRBD1. V trimming: 1 base; J trimming: 4 bases; junction bases outside the gene matches: 1. The CDR3 contains 13 residues. CDR3 sequence (DNA): TGTGCCAGCAGTTTAGAGGGGGCTTACGAGCAGTACTTC. It is translated as CASSLEGAYEQYF.

The chain uses TRBV7-2 and TRBJ1-1; TRBD1 agrees at 10 bases. With V trimmed by 4 bases and J by 1 base, 6 bases remained unmatched. CDR1 is SGHTA, CDR2 FQGNSA, per germline. This CDR3 is built from 16 residues. CDR3 sequence reads: CASSSRWDRGNTEAFF. The CDR3 DNA follows: TGTGCCAGCAGCTCGCGCTGGGACAGGGGGAACACTGAAGCTTTCTTT.

In this sample, this clonotype turned up many times. The CDR3 nucleotides are TGTGCCACCAGTGACCCCGGGAGGCAAGAGACCCAGTACTTC. The encoded protein is CATSDPGRQETQYF. The chain couples TRBV24-1 to TRBJ2-5, with TRBD2 matching over 7 bases. V dropped 4 bases and J dropped 2; count of bases not matched to a gene: 3. This CDR3 contains 14 residues. CDR1 KGHDR and CDR2 SFDVKD come from the germline V gene.

The gene calls are TRBV20-1 and TRBJ2-1; 13 positions agree with TRBD2. Looked up from germline, CDR1 is DFQATT and CDR2 is SNEGSKA (reference sequence). V shed 0 bases and J 2 bases; nucleotides not matched to a gene: 1. The CDR3 is 16 residues long. The CDR3 here is CSAREGLAGPYNEQFF. The CDR3 bases are TGCAGTGCTAGAGAGGGACTAGCGGGGCCCTACAATGAGCAGTTCTTC.

This clonotype turned up a few times. The chain is built from TRBV5-1 and TRBJ1-4; maybe TRBD1 (6 bases). This CDR3 is built from 14 residues. V was cut by 4 bases and J by 8 bases, with 15 bases left in between. Germline assignment: CDR1 SGHRS and CDR2 YFSETQ. The CDR3: CASSPTGTREKLFF. For the CDR3, the DNA is TGCGCCAGCAGCCCGACCGGGACAAGGGAAAAACTGTTTTTT.

The chain employs TRBV18 and TRBJ2-2; no clear D gene. Germline V gives CDR1 KGHSH, CDR2 LQKENI. The CDR3 covers 15 residues. V dropped 3 bases and J dropped 1 base, with 9 bases sitting between them. CDR3 protein: CASSPGNLNTGELFF. The CDR3 coding sequence is TGTGCCAGCTCACCGGGGAACTTGAACACCGGGGAGCTGTTTTTT. The full variable domain, its missing parts supplied by reference TRBV18 and TRBJ2-2, is NAGVMQNPRHLVRRRGQEARLRCSPMKGHSHVYWYRQLPEEGLKFMVYLQKENIIDESGMPKERFSAEFPKEGPSILRIQQVVRGDSAAYFCASSPGNLNTGELFFGEGSRLTVL.

This clonotype occurred many times. The chain carries TRBV4-1 and TRBJ1-2, with TRBD1 matching over 8 bases. This CDR3 has 15 amino acids. Looked up from germline, CDR1 is MGHRA and CDR2 is YSYEKL. Trimming removed 4 bases from V and 0 bases from J; junction bases left unmatched: 4. CDR3 in DNA: TGCGCCAGCAGCCCCGGACAGGGCTCTAACTATGGCTACACCTTC. It codes for CASSPGQGSNYGYTF.

This clonotype was seen at least ten times. V is TRBV5-1 and J is TRBJ2-7; TRBD1 agrees at 8 bases. Trimming took 6 bases from V and 9 from J; bases not matched to a gene: 20. CDR3 length: 16 amino acids. The germline gives CDR1 SGHRS, CDR2 YFSETQ. The chain's CDR3 is CASNTGTGGRAIGQYF. The CDR3 region has the DNA TGCGCCAGCAATACCGGGACAGGAGGTCGGGCGATAGGGCAGTACTTC. Full variable domain (outside the CDR3, taken from reference TRBV5-1 and TRBJ2-7): KAGVTQTPRYLIKTRGQQVTLSCSPISGHRSVSWYQQTPGQGLQFLFEYFSETQRNKGNFPGRFSGRQFSNSRSEMNVSTLELGDSALYLCASNTGTGGRAIGQYFGPGTRLTVT.

This clonotype was found many times. The rearrangement links TRBV7-3 to TRBJ1-5, with D unclear. CDR1 and CDR2 from the germline V gene are SGHTA and FQGTGA. CDR3 length equals 11 residues. The ends were cut back, 5 bases at V and 11 bases at J, with 10 bases in the middle. CDR3: CASSPRKAQHF. DNA of the CDR3: TGTGCCAGCAGCCCCAGAAAGGCCCAGCATTTT.

This clonotype occurred many times. The chain employs TRBV3-1 and TRBJ2-7; 10 bases are shared with TRBD1. This CDR3 contains 15 residues. V was clipped by 2 bases and J by 1 base; unmatched bases: 2. The V gene's germline CDR1 is LGHDT and CDR2 YNNKEL (reference sequence). CDR3 in amino acids: CASSQPGQGSYEQYF. For the CDR3, the DNA is TGTGCCAGCAGCCAACCGGGACAGGGGTCCTACGAGCAGTACTTC.

This clonotype was recorded a few times. V gene TRBV20-1 combines with J gene TRBJ1-2, with D hard to call. The V gene's germline CDR1 is DFQATT and CDR2 SNEGSKA (reference sequence). The ends were cut back, 1 base at V and 7 bases at J, with 16 bases in the middle. CDR3 length: 14 amino acids. This CDR3 reads CSARGGEGGRGYTF. CDR3 DNA: TGCAGTGCTAGAGGGGGAGAGGGCGGCCGTGGCTACACCTTC.

In this sample, this clonotype turned up once. The rearrangement joins TRBV5-1 to TRBJ1-2; 8 nucleotides agree with TRBD1. CDR1 is SGHRS, CDR2 YFSETQ, per germline. Trimming removed 4 bases from V and 7 bases from J; junction bases left unmatched: 12. This CDR3 is 15 amino acids long. For the CDR3, the DNA is TGCGCCAGCAGCCCTGGTGGACAGGGAAGGAGTGGCTACACCTTC. Residues: CASSPGGQGRSGYTF.

This clonotype was found many times. The chain couples TRBV7-2 to TRBJ2-1, with unresolved D. Germline CDR1 is SGHTA and CDR2 is FQGNSA. CDR3 size: 11 residues. The ends were cut back, 2 bases at V and 10 bases at J, with 6 bases in the middle. The CDR3 DNA is TGTGCCAGCAGCTTACGGCAGGAGCAGTTCTTC. Translating it yields CASSLRQEQFF.

This clonotype was recorded many times. The chain combines TRBV12-3 or TRBV12-4 with TRBJ2-1; D uncertain. The CDR3 runs to 15 residues. The ends were cut back, 7 bases at V and 0 bases at J, with 13 bases in the middle. The chain's CDR3 is CASTVAASSYNEQFF. CDR3 sequence (DNA): TGTGCCAGCACCGTCGCCGCTAGCTCCTACAATGAGCAGTTCTTC.

Many counts were recorded for this clonotype. The rearrangement joins TRBV5-1 to TRBJ2-3, with D possibly matching TRBD2 (5 bases). Germline CDR1 and CDR2: SGHRS and YFSETQ. V lost 1 base to trimming and J lost 0 bases, with 9 bases between them. This CDR3 contains 15 residues. Written as DNA, the CDR3 is TGCGCCAGCAGCTTGTCCAAGCGGAGCACAGATACGCAGTATTTT. It yields the protein CASSLSKRSTDTQYF.